The sequence of this T cell receptor beta chain was determined in a study of shared clonotypes between healthy human individuals. Turning to the study itself: Participating donors consisted of two women and a few men aged 18 to 49. Each donor's CD4 naive and CD4 memory cells filled three plates apiece, CD8 naive two, and CD8 memory one.

Using around 180 ng DNA, 30,000 or so T cell genomes, the sorted-subset replicate PCRs were run. The protocol was immunoSEQ multiplex PCR, while the TCRdb copy is restricted to in-frame clones and leaves out a portion. The data hold some 2,100,000 clones, with nearly 97% observed a single time. The germline V and J ends were trimmed by 6 bases and 1 base, with 15 bases remaining between them. Germline V lookup: CDR1 LNHDA, CDR2 SQIVND (reference sequence). There are 16 residues in the CDR3. The V call is TRBV19, the J call TRBJ2-2, with D tentatively TRBD1 (5 bases). The sample was naive CD4+ T cells sorted from blood. Specified subset: CD45RA+ positively selected. The sequence was obtained from a man aged 18 to 30 in good health. The DNA for the CDR3 is TGTGCCAGTAGCAGGGTGGGTGGTTTGAACACCGGGGAGCTGTTTTTT. Its translation: CASSRVGGLNTGELFF.